Described below is a single TCR beta chain sequence and its context. The sample originates from a study of blood T cell repertoires in COVID-19. The CDR3 consists of 14 residues. V gave up 5 bases and J gave up 5 bases; unmatched junction bases: 8. CDR1 and CDR2 (germline): MNHEY, SMNVEV (reference sequence). Per the authors' pipeline: Estimated nucleated cell counts came from reference gene primer amplification. Assay used: immunoSEQ multiplex PCR; TCRdb lists only in-frame clones, some missing. That table is the source of V, J and clone size, and D and trimming were worked out from the DNA. Of around 250,000 clones listed, roughly 85% were seen once; the top ten hold 5.1%.

The V and J genes are TRBV27 and TRBJ2-7, with 8 positions matching TRBD1. The sequence came from a man aged 50 or older with active or convalescent COVID-19. The sequenced sample consisted of peripheral blood. The CDR3 is CASSLDRVKDEQYF. In nucleotides, the CDR3 is TGTGCCAGCAGTCTGGACAGGGTTAAGGACGAGCAGTACTTC.